One and the same sample provided the 20 T cell receptor beta chains below, sequenced in a study of blood T cell repertoires in COVID-19. The data were produced by immunoSEQ multiplex PCR, yet TCRdb's version contains in-frame clones alone and is incomplete. The table records roughly 380,000 clones, roughly 90% of them present only once. Sample: PBMCs or T cells enriched from blood (not recorded which). These receptors originate from a woman aged 30 to 39 who had been exposed to COVID-19.

This clone occurred once. The chain employs TRBV27 and TRBJ1-2; possible D gene TRBD1, 5 bases. The CDR3 covers 14 residues. The V gene lost 2 bases and the J gene lost 2 bases, with 9 bases spanning the gap. The V gene's germline CDR1 is MNHEY and CDR2 SMNVEV (reference sequence). The chain's CDR3 is CASSLNGGNYGYTF. The CDR3 DNA sequence: TGTGCCAGCAGTTTAAACGGGGGGAACTATGGCTACACCTTC.

The chain links TRBV11-2 to TRBJ2-7; D might be TRBD2 (6 bases). The CDR3 consists of 16 residues. CDR1 is SGHAT, CDR2 FQNNGV, per germline. Trimming left V 4 bases short and J 0 bases short, with 16 bases between. The CDR3 loop reads CASSSIGAGSSYEQYF. The CDR3, as DNA: TGTGCCAGCAGCTCCATTGGTGCGGGAAGCTCCTACGAGCAGTACTTC.

J is TRBJ1-2 and V is TRBV2; D might be TRBD1 (6 bases). Trimming removed 6 bases from V and 4 bases from J, with 9 bases in between. CDR1 is SNHLY, CDR2 FYNNEI, per germline. The length of the CDR3 is 12 residues. DNA of the CDR3: TGTGCCAGCAGACAGGGTTCCTATGGCTACACCTTC. Translating it yields CASRQGSYGYTF.

The rearrangement joins TRBV28 to TRBJ2-7; 11 bases are a match to TRBD1. The CDR3 sequence is 14 residues long. J lost 6 bases, V lost 11 bases, and 12 bases had no gene match. CDR1 and CDR2 from the germline V gene are MDHEN and SYDVKM. In nucleotides, the CDR3 is TGTGCCGGAGGACAGGGACAGGGGGGCGGCGAGCAGTACTTC. Its translation is CAGGQGQGGGEQYF.

The chain links TRBV4-1 to TRBJ2-1, with D unclear. V lost 0 bases to trimming and J lost 8 bases, with 8 bases between them. The CDR3 spans 13 residues. In germline, CDR1 is MGHRA, CDR2 YSYEKL. The CDR3 reads CASSQDQFDEQFF. The DNA for the CDR3 is TGCGCCAGCAGCCAAGATCAGTTTGATGAGCAGTTCTTC.

The chain has TRBV5-4 and TRBJ2-4; TRBD2 might be the D (6 bases). Germline values: CDR1 SGHNT, CDR2 YYREEE (reference sequence). V lost 2 bases, J lost 0 bases, and 12 bases lay in between. The CDR3 contains 16 residues. CDR3 in amino acids: CASSFGGGVAKNIQYF. The CDR3 DNA is TGTGCCAGCAGCTTTGGAGGCGGGGTAGCCAAAAACATTCAGTACTTC.

This sequence joins TRBV4-2 and TRBJ1-4; TRBD1 matches 10 bases. CDR1 and CDR2 from the germline V gene are LGHNA and YNFKEQ. This CDR3 is 16 amino acids long. The junction had 10 bases not matched to a gene; V was cut back by 0 bases and J by 12 bases. The CDR3 DNA follows: TGTGCCAGCAGCCAAGATGGGGGACAGGGGCCCGAGGAACTGTTTTTT. Protein: CASSQDGGQGPEELFF.

The chain is built from TRBV5-1 and TRBJ1-3, with D possibly TRBD1 on 5 matching bases. The germline V gene encodes CDR1 SGHRS and CDR2 YFSETQ. V dropped 1 base and J dropped 7 bases, with 18 bases sitting between them. CDR3 length: 16 amino acids. This CDR3 is CASSLRWGRAGNTIYF. The CDR3 DNA sequence: TGCGCCAGCAGCTTGAGATGGGGCAGGGCCGGGAACACCATATATTTT.

The chain couples TRBV5-1 to TRBJ2-1; the match to TRBD2 covers 9 bases. Unmatched junction bases numbered 9, after V lost 2 bases and J lost 9 bases. Germline values: CDR1 SGHRS, CDR2 YFSETQ. The CDR3 loop spans 15 amino acids. CDR3 nucleotide sequence: TGCGCCAGCAGCTTTGGCGGGAGGGCCAGGGTTGAGCAGTTCTTC. Translating gives CASSFGGRARVEQFF.

The chain is built from TRBV29-1 and TRBJ1-5, with a tentative D call TRBD1 (5 bases). The CDR3 covers 13 residues. The germline gives CDR1 SQVTM, CDR2 ANQGSEA. Trimming took off 4 bases at V and 3 bases at J, with 10 bases between the two ends. The CDR3 region is CSVALGLNQPQHF. CDR3 nucleotides: TGCAGCGTTGCCTTGGGACTCAATCAGCCCCAGCATTTT.

This chain connects TRBV2 to TRBJ1-6; D may be TRBD1 (5 bases). The germline V gene has CDR1 SNHLY and CDR2 FYNNEI. V lost 4 bases and J lost 7, with 11 bases in between. The CDR3 extends over 14 amino acids. The CDR3 here is CASSVRDFNSPLHF. In nucleotides, the CDR3 is TGTGCCAGCAGTGTTCGGGACTTCAATTCACCCCTCCACTTT.

This chain's CDR3 is CASSSPGQGKETQYF. CDR3 nucleotide sequence: TGTGCCAGCAGCTCTCCGGGACAGGGGAAAGAGACCCAGTACTTC. This chain uses TRBV11-2 with TRBJ2-5; TRBD1 agrees at 10 bases. The V gene's germline CDR1 is SGHAT and CDR2 FQNNGV. The CDR3 has 15 residues. V dropped 4 bases and J dropped 3; count of bases not matched to a gene: 5.

This sequence joins TRBV11-3 and TRBJ1-2, with 7 positions matching TRBD1. The CDR3 runs 13 residues. After removal of 2 bases from V and 6 bases from J, the junction contained 3 bases not matched to a gene. Germline lookup yields CDR1 SGHNT and CDR2 YENEEA. The CDR3 loop is CASSLSQGDGYTF. CDR3 sequence (DNA): TGTGCCAGCAGCTTATCCCAGGGGGATGGCTACACCTTC.

CDR3 sequence reads: CASSSYQETQYF. The CDR3 DNA sequence: TGCGCCAGCAGCTCGTACCAAGAGACCCAGTACTTC. The chain is built from TRBV5-1 and TRBJ2-5, with unresolved D. The CDR3 length is 12 residues. V shed 3 bases and J shed 0 bases, with 3 bases lying between them. Germline lookup yields CDR1 SGHRS and CDR2 YFSETQ.

This chain links TRBV7-6 with TRBJ2-1; 14 bases fit TRBD2. There are 17 residues in the CDR3. V shed 5 bases and J 9 bases; nucleotides not matched to a gene: 12. Germline V lookup: CDR1 SGHVS, CDR2 FNYEAQ. CDR3 in amino acids: CASSPAGTSGSYAEQFF. The CDR3 DNA reads as TGTGCCAGCAGCCCCGCCGGGACTAGCGGGAGTTATGCTGAGCAGTTCTTC.

For the CDR3, the DNA is TGTGCCACTACGACAGGCCCAGTGGGTACTGAAGCTTTCTTT. Translated, it gives CATTTGPVGTEAFF. The chain employs TRBV28 and TRBJ1-1; TRBD1 is a possible D gene (6 bases). Trimming removed 10 bases at V and 5 bases at J, with 20 bases between. Germline lookup yields CDR1 MDHEN and CDR2 SYDVKM. The CDR3 contains 14 residues.

Only a few counts were recorded for this clone. This chain uses TRBV6-5 with TRBJ1-1, with 7 bases that match TRBD1. The V gene's germline CDR1 is MNHEY and CDR2 SVGAGI. The junction had 4 bases not matched to a gene; V was cut back by 2 bases and J by 4 bases. The CDR3 is 14 residues long. CDR3 sequence: CASSYSTGATEAFF. The CDR3 DNA is TGTGCCAGCAGTTACAGCACAGGGGCCACTGAAGCTTTCTTT.

The chain employs TRBV5-1 and TRBJ1-3, with 7 positions matching TRBD1. Germline CDR1 is SGHRS and CDR2 is YFSETQ. CDR3 length equals 16 residues. With 0 bases clipped from V and 3 bases from J, the junction kept 6 bases outside the gene matches. Written as DNA, the CDR3 is TGCGCCAGCAGCTTGGGTGCAGGGGGGAGTGGAAACACCATATATTTT. Translated: CASSLGAGGSGNTIYF.

This chain joins TRBV29-1 and TRBJ1-3; D remains ambiguous. CDR3 size: 14 residues. Germline CDR1 reads SQVTM; CDR2 reads ANQGSEA. Trimming removed 3 bases from V and 1 base from J, with 10 bases in between. The CDR3: CSVEFYESGNTIYF. CDR3 sequence (DNA): TGCAGCGTTGAGTTTTATGAGTCTGGAAACACCATATATTTT.

V gene TRBV30 combines with J gene TRBJ1-3; 11 nucleotides align to TRBD1. The CDR3 runs 15 residues. Trimming cost V 7 bases and J 3 bases; bases outside gene matches: 8. Per the germline V gene, CDR1 is GTSNPN and CDR2 is SVGIG (reference sequence). The CDR3 DNA follows: TGTGCCTTAACGGACAGGGGGCTTATTGGAAACACCATATATTTT. This gives the protein CALTDRGLIGNTIYF.